The rows below give T cell receptor beta chains drawn from one sample of a study of T-cell memory formation after mild COVID-19. TCRdb independently ran MiXCR on the 5' RACE reads; one entry per CDR3 protein. The table shows hundreds of thousands of distinct CDR3 sequences, with 17% occurring only once. Specimen: PBMCs or a T cell subset sorted from them (not recorded which). All receptors derive from an adult woman who had mild COVID-19 (a few samples of this study predate the infection). Cell type and time point are not known. CDR3s include the opening cysteine and the closing phenylalanine or tryptophan. Each record gives: D gene, clone size, J gene, V gene, CDR3 protein, CDR3 DNA. The D gene is left open where the match is weak. Rows give clone size only sometimes, using once, few, many, or a class for an expanded clone.

>TRBD2|NA|TRBJ2-1|TRBV7-9
CASSSGLVGFGEQFF
TGTGCCAGCAGCTCTGGACTAGTCGGGTTTGGTGAGCAGTTCTTC
>NA|NA|TRBJ1-3|TRBV12-3/TRBV12-4
CASSLADRDSGNTIYF
TGTGCCAGCAGTTTAGCGGACAGAGACTCTGGAAACACCATATATTTT
>TRBD1|few|TRBJ2-7|TRBV5-4
CASSRTAGTGGRYEQYF
TGTGCCAGCAGCCGAACCGCCGGGACAGGGGGCCGATACGAGCAGTACTTC
>NA|NA|TRBJ1-6|TRBV5-1
CASSPAPGGNYNSPLHF
TGCGCCAGCAGCCCGGCCCCCGGGGGGAACTATAATTCACCCCTCCACTTT
>TRBD2|few|TRBJ2-3|TRBV20-1
CSAPGLVSDTQYF
TGCAGTGCCCCCGGACTAGTGTCAGATACGCAGTATTTT
>NA|many|TRBJ1-2|TRBV12-3/TRBV12-4
CASRAPGYPNYGYTF
TGTGCCAGCAGGGCACCGGGATATCCAAACTATGGCTACACCTTC
>NA|NA|TRBJ2-4|TRBV7-9
CASSSREKPKNIQYF
TGTGCCAGCAGCTCCCGGGAGAAGCCCAAAAACATTCAGTACTTC
>TRBD1|NA|TRBJ1-2|TRBV5-1
CASRRLITPGGSHGYTF
TGCGCCAGCCGTCGACTAATAACGCCAGGGGGCTCGCATGGCTACACCTTC
>TRBD1|NA|TRBJ1-6|TRBV12-3/TRBV12-4
CASSTTGGNSPLHF
TGTGCCAGCAGCACTACAGGGGGCAATTCACCCCTCCACTTT
>NA|many|TRBJ1-5|TRBV4-3
CASSQVQGNQPQHF
TGCGCCAGCAGCCAAGTTCAGGGGAATCAGCCCCAGCATTTT
>NA|NA|TRBJ1-1|TRBV9
CASSVDSYTEAFF
TGTGCCAGCAGCGTCGACAGTTACACTGAAGCTTTCTTT
>NA|NA|TRBJ1-4|TRBV5-5
CASSARGRGASEKLFF
TGTGCCAGCAGCGCCCGGGGTAGGGGCGCGAGTGAAAAACTGTTTTTT
>TRBD2|NA|TRBJ2-5|TRBV5-1
CASSAIAGGVETQYF
TGCGCCAGCAGCGCCATAGCGGGAGGAGTGGAGACCCAGTACTTC
>NA|NA|TRBJ2-2|TRBV7-9
CASSFAWDTGELFF
TGTGCCAGCAGTTTTGCATGGGACACCGGGGAGCTGTTTTTT
>TRBD1|few|TRBJ1-5|TRBV11-2
CASSYRGGAEPQHF
TGTGCCAGCAGCTACAGAGGGGGCGCGGAGCCCCAGCATTTT
>NA|NA|TRBJ1-5|TRBV12-3/TRBV12-4
CASSYGASNQPQHF
TGTGCCAGCAGTTACGGGGCCTCCAATCAGCCCCAGCATTTT
>NA|NA|TRBJ2-3|TRBV12-3/TRBV12-4
CASTQSNPRTDTQYF
TGTGCCAGCACCCAATCGAACCCCCGCACAGATACGCAGTATTTT
>TRBD1|few|TRBJ1-3|TRBV7-8
CASSLGDRVGNTIYF
TGTGCCAGCAGCTTGGGGGACAGGGTTGGAAACACCATATATTTT
>TRBD2|few|TRBJ2-2|TRBV20-1
CSARELAGAAGELFF
TGCAGTGCTAGAGAGCTAGCGGGAGCTGCCGGGGAGCTGTTTTTT
>NA|few|TRBJ1-4|TRBV7-6
CASSPLGGWGEKLFF
TGTGCCAGCAGCCCCTTAGGGGGTTGGGGGGAAAAACTGTTTTTT
>NA|NA|TRBJ1-5|TRBV7-8
CASSLESFNQPQHF
TGTGCCAGCAGCTTAGAAAGTTTTAATCAGCCCCAGCATTTT
>TRBD1|few|TRBJ1-5|TRBV5-1
CASRYSTGGNQPQHF
TGCGCCAGCAGGTATTCGACAGGGGGAAATCAGCCCCAGCATTTT
>TRBD1|NA|TRBJ1-1|TRBV14
CASSQLGQGANEAFF
TGTGCCAGCAGCCAATTGGGACAGGGGGCTAACGAAGCTTTCTTT
>NA|NA|TRBJ2-2|TRBV6-6
CASIKAGAQTGELFF
TGTGCCAGCATCAAGGCGGGGGCACAGACCGGGGAGCTGTTTTTT
>NA|NA|TRBJ1-2|TRBV6-5
CASSYSGWGYTF
TGTGCCAGCAGTTACTCGGGCTGGGGCTACACCTTC
>NA|few|TRBJ2-5|TRBV6-5
CASSYSNGKTQYF
TGTGCCAGCAGTTACTCGAACGGAAAGACCCAGTACTTC
>TRBD1|NA|TRBJ1-1|TRBV7-9
CASSLVPGTGNTEAFF
TGTGCCAGCAGCTTAGTCCCCGGGACAGGGAACACTGAAGCTTTCTTT
>NA|many|TRBJ1-2|TRBV29-1
CSVVDGFYGYTF
TGCAGCGTCGTTGACGGATTCTATGGCTACACCTTC
>NA|NA|TRBJ2-1|TRBV7-2
CASSLAAQYNEQFF
TGTGCCAGCAGCTTAGCGGCTCAATACAATGAGCAGTTCTTC
>NA|NA|TRBJ1-6|TRBV3-1
CASSQLSLALHF
TGTGCCAGCAGCCAGCTTTCGTTGGCCCTCCACTTT
>NA|few|TRBJ2-1|TRBV6-1
CASSDTGGVRGNEQFF
TGTGCCAGCAGCGACACAGGAGGGGTGAGGGGCAATGAGCAGTTCTTC